Listed below are T cell receptor beta chains from one sample, sequenced in a study of Graves' ophthalmopathy and Graves' hyperthyroidism. TCRdb redid the calling of the multiplex PCR reads with MiXCR, one entry per CDR3 protein. The profile covers 1 million to 1.3 million distinct CDR3 sequences, with about two fifths appearing a single time and approximately 12% taken by the ten largest. The sequenced sample consisted of peripheral blood or thyroid tissue (not recorded which). The receptors were sampled from an adult man with Graves' hyperthyroidism. CDR3s include the opening cysteine and the closing phenylalanine or tryptophan. The D gene is left open where the match is weak. A clone size is listed for some rows: how often the clone was seen (once, few, many), or a class if it is expanded.

V gene	D gene	clone size	J gene	CDR3 DNA	CDR3 protein
TRBV7-8	-	-	TRBJ1-2	TGTGCCAGCAGCTTAGCTTACAGGGCTGGCTACACCTTC	CASSLAYRAGYTF
TRBV2	-	-	TRBJ2-2	TGTGCCAGCAGTGATATGACCGGGGAGCTGTTTTTT	CASSDMTGELFF
TRBV29-1	-	once	TRBJ2-7	TGCAGCTTAGTTGAGTTTGGCGAATCAATTTACGAGCAGTACTTC	CSLVEFGESIYEQYF
TRBV7-2	-	few	TRBJ2-5	TGTGCCAGCAGCTTAGCAGGGGGGGGGCCAGAGACCCAGTACTTC	CASSLAGGGPETQYF
TRBV29-1	TRBD2	-	TRBJ2-2	TGCAGCTTGCGACTAGCGGGTGGCACCGGGGAGCTGTCTTGG	CSLRLAGGTGELSW
TRBV6-6	-	-	TRBJ1-5	TGTGCCAGCAGACAGGGATTGGGCAATCAGCCCCAGCATTTT	CASRQGLGNQPQHF
TRBV7-9	-	-	TRBJ1-4	TGTGCCAGCAGCCGACAATATGAAAAACTGTTTTTT	CASSRQYEKLFF
TRBV29-1	-	-	TRBJ2-7	TGCAGCGTTTTAGTAAGGAGGAGCTCCTACGAGCAGTACTTC	CSVLVRRSSYEQYF
TRBV7-2	-	-	TRBJ1-6	TGTGCCAGCAGCTTGAACTACCAAGAGACCCATTCACCCCTCCACTTT	CASSLNYQETHSPLHF
TRBV11-2	TRBD1	many	TRBJ1-5	TGTGCCAGCAGCTTAGAGCCGACAGGGGGTCAGCCCCAGCATTTT	CASSLEPTGGQPQHF
TRBV28	TRBD1	few	TRBJ2-7	TGTGCCGTCTCCTTACAGGGGATACCTTACGAGCAGTACTTC	CAVSLQGIPYEQYF
TRBV4-3	TRBD1	few	TRBJ2-7	TGCGCCAGCAGCCAAGACAGGGGGCTATGGGAGCAGTACTTC	CASSQDRGLWEQYF
TRBV19	TRBD1	many	TRBJ1-6	TGTGCCAGTGCCCCGACGACAGGGTCCAATTCACCCCTCCACTTT	CASAPTTGSNSPLHF
TRBV5-1	TRBD1	few	TRBJ1-1	TGCGCCAGCAGCGAGGGACAGGGTGTTACTGAAGCTTTCTTT	CASSEGQGVTEAFF
TRBV7-3	TRBD1	few	TRBJ1-6	TGTGCCAGCAGCTCACTGGCAGGGGGTAATTCACCCCTCCACTTT	CASSSLAGGNSPLHF
TRBV7-6	-	many	TRBJ2-5	TGTGCCAGCAGCAACATCAGGGTCACGCGCGAGACCCAGTACTTC	CASSNIRVTRETQYF
TRBV25-1	-	-	TRBJ1-6	TGTGCCAGCAGTGGTCAGCCCAATACCGGGGGGCAGAGTAATTCACCCCTCCACTTT	CASSGQPNTGGQSNSPLHF
TRBV25-1	TRBD1	-	TRBJ1-6	TGTGCCCTAGACAGGGGGCCTTCACCCCTCCACTTT	CALDRGPSPLHF
TRBV7-2	TRBD1	many	TRBJ2-2	TGTGCCAGCAGCTTATGGACAGGCACCGGGGAGCTGTTTTTT	CASSLWTGTGELFF
TRBV20-1	TRBD1	-	TRBJ1-6	TGCAGTGCTGCCTCCGGGACAGATCTTAATTCACCCCTCCACTTT	CSAASGTDLNSPLHF
TRBV12-3/TRBV12-4	-	many	TRBJ1-6	TGTGCCAGCAGTTTTTCAGGGTCGGGTTCACCCCTCCACTTT	CASSFSGSGSPLHF
TRBV5-1	TRBD1	many	TRBJ2-2	TGCGCCAGCAGCGAAACAGGGGTTCCCGGGGAGCTGTTTTTT	CASSETGVPGELFF
TRBV7-6	TRBD2	few	TRBJ2-2	TGTGCCAGCAGCTTAGGATCGGGACTAGCGGTCCTCAAGGCCGTGAACACCGGGGAGCTGTTTTTT	CASSLGSGLAVLKAVNTGELFF
TRBV19	-	few	TRBJ1-5	TGTGCCAGTAGTGCGGGGTTCAGCAATCAGCCCCAGCATTTT	CASSAGFSNQPQHF
TRBV5-1	-	-	TRBJ1-4	TGCGCCAGCAGCTTGGCCGGAAGGGGTGGTGAAAAACTGTTTTTT	CASSLAGRGGEKLFF
TRBV29-1	-	few	TRBJ2-2	TGCAGCGTAGAACTAGACAGATATGCCACCGGGGAGCTGTTTTTT	CSVELDRYATGELFF
TRBV30	-	many	TRBJ1-6	TGTGCCTGCGCCACAGGGATCAATTCACCCCTCCACTTT	CACATGINSPLHF
TRBV24-1	-	-	TRBJ1-2	TGTGCCACCAGTGACACCGGGACAAGATATGGCTACACCTTC	CATSDTGTRYGYTF
TRBV6-5	-	few	TRBJ2-7	TGTGCCTGCGGCCACCCTGCCTACGAGCAGTACTTC	CACGHPAYEQYF
TRBV28	-	-	TRBJ1-3	TGTGCCAGCAGACTCGGGGGAATCGGGGACACCATATATTTT	CASRLGGIGDTIYF
TRBV29-1	-	many	TRBJ2-2	TGCAGCGTCTACACCGGGGAGCTGTTTTTT	CSVYTGELFF
TRBV25-1	TRBD2	many	TRBJ2-2	TGTGCCAGCAGTGATTACGCGGGGGGCCGTACCGGGGAGCTGTTTTTT	CASSDYAGGRTGELFF
TRBV20-1	-	many	TRBJ2-5	TGCAGTGCTAGAGGATCGCAAGGGGCCCAGTACTTC	CSARGSQGAQYF
TRBV5-5	TRBD1	-	TRBJ1-4	TGTGCCAGCAGCTCCAGGGGGCCTCTTGAAAAACTGTTTTTT	CASSSRGPLEKLFF
TRBV2	-	many	TRBJ2-2	TGTGCCAGCAGACTAGGGGAGATCGGGGAGCTGTTTTTT	CASRLGEIGELFF
TRBV12-3/TRBV12-4	-	-	TRBJ2-6	TGTGCCAGCACAGCGGGACACTCTGGGGCCAACGTCCTGACTTTC	CASTAGHSGANVLTF
TRBV9	TRBD2	-	TRBJ2-7	TGTGCCAGCAGCGTACGAGCCAGCGGGAATTTCTACGAGCAGTACTTC	CASSVRASGNFYEQYF
TRBV10-3	TRBD1	many	TRBJ1-1	TGTGCCAGCAACGGACAGGGGACTGAAGCTTTCTTT	CASNGQGTEAFF
TRBV5-1	-	many	TRBJ2-2	TGCGCCAGCAGCTTTCGCCCGGACACCCACACCGGGGAGCTGTTTTTT	CASSFRPDTHTGELFF
TRBV7-2	TRBD1	-	TRBJ2-2	TGTGCCAGCAGCTTCCCACCGGGACAGGCGGCCGGGGAGCTGTTTTTT	CASSFPPGQAAGELFF
TRBV2	TRBD1	few	TRBJ1-1	TGTGCCAGCATTTGGGACAGCCCTATGAACACTGAAGCTTTCTTT	CASIWDSPMNTEAFF
TRBV29-1	-	-	TRBJ1-5	TGCAGCGTTGCCCAGGGAGGTAATCAGCCCCAGCATTTT	CSVAQGGNQPQHF
TRBV20-1	TRBD1	few	TRBJ2-7	TGCAGTGCTAGAGTCGGAAACAGGGGCGAGCAGTACTTC	CSARVGNRGEQYF
TRBV2	-	-	TRBJ1-6	TGTGCCAGCAATAAGGGGGGCAATTCACCCCTCCACTTT	CASNKGGNSPLHF
TRBV15	-	many	TRBJ1-4	TGTGCCACCAGCAGAGATAGGGGACATTCCGAAAAACTGTTTTTT	CATSRDRGHSEKLFF
TRBV7-2	-	-	TRBJ2-7	TGTGCCAGCACCCTGGAACGCCTCTCCTACGAGCAGTACTTC	CASTLERLSYEQYF
TRBV13	-	-	TRBJ1-6	TGTGCCAGCAGCCTCAAGGGGGGGAACAATTCACCCCTCCACTTT	CASSLKGGNNSPLHF
TRBV7-9	-	many	TRBJ1-1	TGTGCCAGCAGTAGGGGAACGCTGAACACTGAAGCTTTCTTT	CASSRGTLNTEAFF
TRBV5-1	-	few	TRBJ1-2	TGCGCCAGCAGCTTGGGTCCGTGGGAGTCTAACTATGGCTACACCTTC	CASSLGPWESNYGYTF
TRBV24-1	-	many	TRBJ2-7	TGTGCCACCAGTGTGGACTACGAGCAGTACTTC	CATSVDYEQYF